The sequence of this T cell receptor beta chain was determined in a study of T cells in localized non-small cell lung cancer (TCRdb year 2020). The study in broad terms: The study analyzed T cell repertoires of approximately 240 early-stage NSCLC patients, comparing tumors and uninvolved tumor-adjacent lungs. The cohort comprised some 220 treatment-naïve NSCLC patients with resected, localized lung tumors. Of the NSCLC patients, 129 were male and around 99 were female, and the mean age was around 70 years.

The immunoSEQ Assay was used to sequence TCR beta CDR3 regions from DNA. As for the original processing: T cell density was computed as TCR beta template counts normalized to usable DNA estimated by amplifying housekeeping genes. Richness was estimated with the preseqR package, extrapolating to 400,000 templates for PBMC samples and 120,000 templates for tissue samples. Clonality was defined as one minus Pielou's evenness. Tissue-enriched TCRs were identified through differential abundance testing performed on productive amino-acid clonotypes, with a minimum total count of 5 and an alpha of 0.1. Repertoire overlap between compartments was quantified with the Jaccard Index and Morisita Overlap Index. TCR beta CDR3s were clustered by GLIPH together with public tetramer-defined viral CDR3s, and at least three viral sequences plus V-gene enrichment were required for viral motifs. Sourced from immuneACCESS, this table was stored by TCRdb with only in-frame sequences that have V and J called. A share of the clones is absent; for the studies checked, an unresolved V gene accounts for under half, and the remainder has no known explanation. That table gives V, J and clone size, and the DNA gave D and trimming. Counted in this sample were about 33,000 clones; roughly nine tenths of them appeared once. The ten biggest clones cover roughly 4% of the sample.

At diagnosis, peripheral blood, uninvolved tumor-adjacent lung and tumor were collected and stored as a combination of fresh-frozen and FFPE material. For TCR repertoire profiling, blood samples were analyzed in the form of peripheral blood mononuclear cells. In the case of this clone: This receptor's antigen is unknown. No base qualities exist here, and no much larger clone lies one base off it.

Overall study outcomes, separate from this receptor: A median of roughly 58 of the top 100 tumor clones were detected in paired uninvolved adjacent lung, and 25 to 35 of these tumor clones were also found among the top 100 clones of the paired uninvolved adjacent lung. Higher blood T cell density associated with longer overall survival, while higher adjacent-lung clonality associated with shorter survival. Since the design was exploratory, TCR variables were selected using unadjusted p-values with no false-discovery rate correction. Because multi-region tumor sequencing was not done, intratumor heterogeneity could not be ruled out. Uninvolved tumor-adjacent lung showed the highest T cell clonality, higher than tumor, which suggests more focused antigenic responses in the adjacent lung.

V loses 2 bases, J loses 0 bases, and the germline ends lie 11 bases apart. The CDR3 spans 17 residues, from the cysteine through the phenylalanine. Solely the CDR3 DNA is kept, with 51 bases framed from the first base. The germline V gene encodes CDR1 KGHSH and CDR2 LQKENI. The clonotype comes from a man aged 35 to 69 with stage I lung adenocarcinoma. Sample: peripheral blood, taken before any cancer treatment. Here the chain combines TRBV18 and TRBJ2-6, with no confident D gene call. CDR3 protein: CASSPGGQSSGANVLTF. The DNA reads TGTGCCAGCTCACCAGGTGGGCAAAGCTCTGGGGCCAACGTCCTGACTTTC.